This T cell receptor beta chain is from a study of cytomegalovirus exposure and HLA in healthy donors. This clone was detected only once. With 4 bases removed from V and 6 bases from J, the gap between germline ends came to 18 bases. This CDR3 has 15 amino acids. Germline V gives CDR1 ENHRY, CDR2 SYGVKD. PCR involved 60 Vbeta and 13 Jbeta primers. Only in-frame clones appear in the TCRdb table, and some are missing; sequencing was by immunoSEQ multiplex PCR. The sample comprises 85,000 to 100,000 clones, approximately 78% of which are singletons, and under 0.8% rests with the top ten. The clonotype was recovered from a woman aged 55-69 years in good health and CMV-seronegative. What was sequenced was PBMCs. This chain links TRBV10-3 with TRBJ1-2; possibly TRBD1 for D (5 bases). CDR3 coding DNA: TGTGCCATCAGTGGGGGGGAACCCTTTACCGATGGCTACACCTTC. This encodes CAISGGEPFTDGYTF.